A selection of T cell receptor beta chains follows, all from one sample in a study of blood T cell repertoires in COVID-19. Only in-frame clones appear in the TCRdb table, and some are missing; sequencing was by immunoSEQ multiplex PCR. The sample has 350,000 or so clones, over 70% seen once. The sequenced material came from peripheral blood. Receptors were obtained from a man between 25 and 39 years old with active or convalescent COVID-19. Each CDR3 is given with its conserved first and last residue. D genes are given only for firm matches. For some rows the clone size is stated as once, few or many, or as a class when expanded; others skip it.

>TRBV6-2/TRBV6-3|-|-|TRBJ2-5
TGTGCCAGCAGTGCTATGACAGGGAGGCAAGAGACCCAGTACTTC
CASSAMTGRQETQYF
>TRBV19|TRBD1|-|TRBJ2-1
TGTGCCAGTAGTCCACAGGGGAGACTTAAGCAGTTCTTC
CASSPQGRLKQFF
>TRBV7-2|TRBD1|-|TRBJ1-2
TGTGCCAGCAGCTCGGACAGGGTCCGAGGCTACACCTTC
CASSSDRVRGYTF
>TRBV30|-|-|TRBJ1-2
TGTGCCTGGACCGCCGATAGGGGGGGTACCTTC
CAWTADRGGTF
>TRBV7-8|TRBD1|-|TRBJ1-6
TGTGCCAGCAGCCCTGGGACAGGGGATAATTCACCCCTCCACTTT
CASSPGTGDNSPLHF
>TRBV6-6|-|-|TRBJ2-7
TGTGCCAGCAGTCTTCCCGGGGGAGCCTACGAGCAGTACTTC
CASSLPGGAYEQYF
>TRBV6-5|TRBD1|-|TRBJ2-5
TGTGCCAGCAGCCCCGGGACAGGGGGCGAGGGGACCCAGTACTTC
CASSPGTGGEGTQYF
>TRBV3-1/TRBV3-2|-|-|TRBJ1-1
TGTGCCAGCAGCCGGGGGGACACTGAAGCTTTCTTT
CASSRGDTEAFF
>TRBV4-2|-|-|TRBJ1-1
TGTGCCAGCAGCCAAGAGGGGGGGCGCTCCATGAACACTGAAGCTTTCTTT
CASSQEGGRSMNTEAFF
>TRBV9|-|-|TRBJ2-3
TGTGCCAGCAGCCCCGACTATACTAGCACAGATACGCAGTATTTT
CASSPDYTSTDTQYF
>TRBV21-1|-|-|TRBJ2-3
TGTGCCAGCAGCAAAGGGACAGGGCGACGAAAGACCACAGATACGCAGTATTTT
CASSKGTGRRKTTDTQYF
>TRBV4-1|-|-|TRBJ1-1
TGCGCCAGCAGCCAAGATCGACAGCCCTTTGAAGCTTTCTTT
CASSQDRQPFEAFF
>TRBV3-1/TRBV3-2|TRBD1|-|TRBJ2-7
TGTGCCAGCAGCCCCAGGGGGCTAGGGGCCTACGAGCAGTACTTC
CASSPRGLGAYEQYF
>TRBV7-2|-|once|TRBJ1-2
TGTGCCAGCAGCTTAGCAGAGTTCGGCTACACCTTC
CASSLAEFGYTF
>TRBV7-2|-|-|TRBJ1-2
TGTGCCAGCGGGGGCCTCCTTAACTATGGCTACACCTTC
CASGGLLNYGYTF
>TRBV4-3|TRBD2|-|TRBJ2-3
TGCGCCAGCAGCCAAGGAGGCGGGGGGAGCGGTACGCAGTATTTT
CASSQGGGGSGTQYF
>TRBV6-5|-|-|TRBJ2-1
TGTGCCAGCGATAGGGGGAATGAGCAGTTCTTC
CASDRGNEQFF
>TRBV6-5|-|-|TRBJ2-1
TGTGCCACGGGCGGGATATCCTACAATGAGCAGTTCTTC
CATGGISYNEQFF
>TRBV24-1|-|-|TRBJ1-4
TGTGCCACCAGTGATTCCGGTCCCGGTGAAAAACTGTTTTTT
CATSDSGPGEKLFF
>TRBV6-5|TRBD1|-|TRBJ1-2
TGTGCCAGCAGTACCCTGGACAGGAAGAATGGCTACACCTTC
CASSTLDRKNGYTF
>TRBV5-1|TRBD1|-|TRBJ1-3
TGCGCCAGCAGCATCGACAGGGACCTCACAAACACCATATATTTT
CASSIDRDLTNTIYF
>TRBV5-5|TRBD2|-|TRBJ2-1
TGTGCCAGCAGCTTGCAGAGCGGGAGAAGACATGAGCAGTTCTTC
CASSLQSGRRHEQFF
>TRBV5-4|TRBD1|-|TRBJ2-7
TGTGCCAGCAGCGGGGACAGTTACGAGCAGTACTTC
CASSGDSYEQYF
>TRBV15|TRBD1|-|TRBJ1-4
TGTGCCACCAGCCGGGGACAGGGAGGTGAAAAACTGTTTTTT
CATSRGQGGEKLFF
>TRBV2|-|-|TRBJ2-2
TGTGCCAGCAGAGCCACTCCCGCTAACACCGGGGAGCTGTTTTTT
CASRATPANTGELFF
>TRBV19|-|-|TRBJ2-5
TGTGCCAGTAGTATCACCGGGACAAAGCAAGAGACCCAGTACTTC
CASSITGTKQETQYF
>TRBV14|-|-|TRBJ1-2
TGTGCCAGCAGCCTGCTCAGGGGCGATGGCTACACCTTC
CASSLLRGDGYTF
>TRBV7-2|TRBD2|-|TRBJ2-1
TGTGCCAGCAGCTTAAGACTAGCGGGAGTTAATGAGCAGTTCTTC
CASSLRLAGVNEQFF
>TRBV9|TRBD2|once|TRBJ2-3
TGTGCCAGCAGCTTCGGGCGGGGGGGTGGTATAGATACGCAGTATTTT
CASSFGRGGGIDTQYF
>TRBV30|-|-|TRBJ1-2
TGTGCCTGGAGTGTTGGTCCCTCCGGCTATGGCTACACCTTC
CAWSVGPSGYGYTF
>TRBV5-5|TRBD1|-|TRBJ1-2
TGTGCCAGCAGCGACGACAGGGATGGCTACACCTTC
CASSDDRDGYTF
>TRBV24-1|TRBD2|once|TRBJ2-1
TGTGCCACCAGTGATCCTAGCGGGGGGGGCAATGAGCAGTTCTTC
CATSDPSGGGNEQFF
>TRBV4-1|-|-|TRBJ1-1
TGCGCCAGCAGCCAAGATTTAGGGAGCACTGAAGCTTTCTTT
CASSQDLGSTEAFF
>TRBV7-3|TRBD1|-|TRBJ1-6
TGTGCCAGCAGCTTAACGCAGGGGGCTAATTCACCCCTCCACTTT
CASSLTQGANSPLHF
>TRBV7-8|-|few|TRBJ1-6
TGTGCCAGCAGCTTAGCGATAGGGGGAGTGGGTAATTCACCCCTCCACTTT
CASSLAIGGVGNSPLHF
>TRBV9|TRBD2|-|TRBJ2-5
TGTGCCAGCAGCGTAGGACTAGCTGGAGAGACCCAGTACTTC
CASSVGLAGETQYF
>TRBV27|-|once|TRBJ2-3
TGTGCCGCCAAGGGGATAGGAGATACGCAGTATTTT
CAAKGIGDTQYF
>TRBV11-3|-|-|TRBJ2-1
TGTGCCAGCAGCCCGAGTCGTCCTAACTCCTACAATGAGCAGTTCTTC
CASSPSRPNSYNEQFF
>TRBV9|TRBD2|-|TRBJ2-3
TGTGCCAGCAGCGCAGGACTAGCGGGGGGGCCAGGGGATACGCAGTATTTT
CASSAGLAGGPGDTQYF
>TRBV27|TRBD1|-|TRBJ2-1
TGTGCCAGCAGTTCCCCCGGGACAGGGAACTCCTACAATGAGCAGTTCTTC
CASSSPGTGNSYNEQFF
>TRBV7-9|-|-|TRBJ2-7
TGTGCCAGCAGCCGCGGCGGGACCGCTTCCTACGAGCAGTACTTC
CASSRGGTASYEQYF
>TRBV11-2|-|once|TRBJ1-1
TGTGCCAGCAGCTTACGGGGTTTTGACACTGAAGCTTTCTTT
CASSLRGFDTEAFF
>TRBV21-1|-|once|TRBJ2-2
TGTGCCAGCAGACGCTTGGACAGGGTATTCGGGGAGCTGTTTTTT
CASRRLDRVFGELFF
>TRBV27|-|few|TRBJ1-6
TGTGCCAGCAGTACGTCCCCAGGGCCCCTCCACTTT
CASSTSPGPLHF
>TRBV9|TRBD2|-|TRBJ2-7
TGTGCCAGCAGCGGCACTAGCGGGAGTTACGAGCAGTACTTC
CASSGTSGSYEQYF
>TRBV30|TRBD1|few|TRBJ2-1
TGTGCCTGGAGTCGACAGGGTTTTTCCTACAATGAGCAGTTCTTC
CAWSRQGFSYNEQFF